Listed below are T cell receptor beta chains from one sample, sequenced in a study of T cells after posttransplantation cyclophosphamide. Sequencing used immunoSEQ multiplex PCR; TCRdb keeps in-frame clones, though not all of them. The sample has about 40,000 clones, none seen only once. The sample was PBMCs. The receptor source for this set is a woman in her forties or fifties in good health and a related stem cell transplant donor. The CDR3 runs from the conserved cysteine through the conserved F or W. Fields, in order: clone size, D gene, J gene, V gene, CDR3 protein, CDR3 DNA. D genes are given only for firm matches. The size field reads how often the clone was seen (once, few, many) or a class if it is expanded.

many NA TRBJ1-2 TRBV10-2 CASSEAVEYYGYTF TGCGCCAGCAGTGAGGCCGTCGAGTATTATGGCTACACCTTC
many NA TRBJ1-6 TRBV2 CASSEEVINSPLHF TGTGCCAGCAGTGAGGAGGTTATTAATTCACCCCTCCACTTT
many NA TRBJ1-2 TRBV6-5 CASSSLVGVYGYTF TGTGCCAGCAGTTCCCTCGTGGGCGTTTATGGCTACACCTTC
many NA TRBJ1-1 TRBV5-1 CASRAAGGTEAFF TGCGCCAGCAGGGCGGCAGGAGGGACTGAAGCTTTCTTT
few TRBD2 TRBJ2-5 TRBV7-2 CASSLVGTSGGGHQYF TGTGCCAGCAGCTTAGTAGGGACTAGCGGGGGGGGACATCAGTACTTC
many TRBD1 TRBJ2-3 TRBV19 CASSLTGRTDTQYF TGTGCCAGTAGCTTGACAGGGCGCACAGATACGCAGTATTTT
many NA TRBJ2-7 TRBV5-1 CASSWTTGGAVSYEQYF TGCGCCAGCAGCTGGACGACCGGAGGGGCGGTTAGCTACGAGCAGTACTTC
many NA TRBJ1-5 TRBV19 CASSMEGWWDQPQHF TGTGCCAGTAGTATGGAGGGGTGGTGGGATCAGCCCCAGCATTTT
many TRBD2 TRBJ2-7 TRBV14 CASSDGLAGEQYF TGTGCCAGCAGCGACGGACTAGCGGGCGAGCAGTACTTC
many NA TRBJ1-1 TRBV5-6 CASSPGQITEAFF TGTGCCAGCAGTCCCGGACAGATCACTGAAGCTTTCTTT
many NA TRBJ2-3 TRBV5-1 CASSLGGGARSAQYF TGCGCCAGCAGCTTGGGCGGGGGCGCCCGATCGGCGCAGTATTTT
many NA TRBJ2-7 TRBV19 CASSILPGTSYEQYF TGTGCCAGTAGTATCTTACCCGGGACATCGTACGAGCAGTACTTC
many NA TRBJ1-5 TRBV28 CASISAGLTSGNQPQHF TGTGCCAGCATCAGCGCGGGACTGACTAGCGGCAATCAGCCCCAGCATTTT
many TRBD1 TRBJ2-7 TRBV4-2 CASSRGGSGYEQYF TGTGCCAGCAGCCGAGGGGGCTCCGGGTACGAGCAGTACTTC
many NA TRBJ2-1 TRBV4-1 CASSHWGKGRYNEQFF TGCGCCAGCAGCCACTGGGGGAAGGGGAGGTACAATGAGCAGTTCTTC
many NA TRBJ1-1 TRBV6-4 CASRPQGSGWSTEAFF TGTGCCAGCAGGCCACAAGGGTCAGGGTGGAGCACTGAAGCTTTCTTT
many TRBD1 TRBJ1-1 TRBV6-5 CASSSGQGRAFF TGTGCCAGCAGTTCCGGACAGGGAAGAGCTTTCTTT
many NA TRBJ1-1 TRBV10-3 CAISERGGTEAFF TGTGCCATCAGTGAGCGGGGGGGAACTGAAGCTTTCTTT
many TRBD1 TRBJ1-4 TRBV7-8 CASSLQGASEKLFF TGTGCCAGCAGCTTGCAGGGGGCAAGTGAAAAACTGTTTTTT
many NA TRBJ2-7 TRBV6-1 CASSAGGAGSEQYF TGTGCCAGCAGTGCAGGAGGGGCGGGCTCTGAGCAGTACTTC
many TRBD2 TRBJ2-3 TRBV6-6 CASRNRGGDTQYF TGTGCCAGCCGGAACCGGGGGGGAGATACGCAGTATTTT
many NA TRBJ2-3 TRBV30 CACRKGQGLTDTQYF TGTGCCTGTCGAAAGGGGCAGGGGCTGACAGATACGCAGTATTTT
few NA TRBJ1-6 TRBV28 CAASTVALNSPLHF TGTGCCGCCTCGACAGTGGCGCTAAATTCACCCCTCCACTTT
many NA TRBJ2-7 TRBV4-1 CASSQGGRDFSF TGCGCCAGCAGCCAAGGGGGCAGGGATTTTAGCTTC
many TRBD1 TRBJ1-4 TRBV2 CASSENRGLFF TGTGCCAGCAGTGAAAACAGGGGGCTGTTTTTT
many NA TRBJ2-2 TRBV7-2 CASSLMPGSTGELFF TGTGCCAGCAGCTTAATGCCGGGAAGCACCGGGGAGCTGTTTTTT